One sample yielded the 17 T cell receptor beta chains listed below, sequenced in a study of tissue T cells after allogeneic stem cell transplantation. Time point indicated: mouse harvest day 7 after allogeneic transplant. Each mouse received 10^7 T-cell-depleted marrow cells plus 10^6 splenic CD5+ T cells by tail vein. Method: immunoSEQ multiplex PCR; TCRdb's copy keeps in-frame clones and lacks some. Here the sample spans thousands of clones, more than 40% being singletons. Sequences were obtained from gut tissue. The receptors were gathered from a female BALB/c mouse given C57BL/6 T cells with graft-versus-host disease after an allogeneic hematopoietic cell transplant.

This clone was seen more than once but under ten times. Genes here carry mouse names. The read falls 1 residue short of the CDR3 end, and the missing part is taken from the germline J gene. V and J are TRBV12-1 and TRBJ1-2, with 7 bases matching TRBD1. V lost 4 bases, J lost 6 bases, and 4 bases stayed unmatched. This CDR3 contains 12 residues. Per germline, CDR1 SGHSN and CDR2 HYEKVE. The CDR3 DNA, read in part, is TGTGCCAGCTCCGACAGGGACCCCGACTACACC. Translation gives CASSDRDPDYT. The full CDR3 protein reads CASSDRDPDYTF.

Of note for this clone: Gene and germline names: mouse. The sequenced CDR3 bases are TGTGCAAGCAGCTTAGACGGTGCAGAAACGCTGTAT. This sequence encodes CASSLDGAETLY. Given in full, the CDR3 is CASSLDGAETLYF. V gene TRBV16 combines with J gene TRBJ2-3; D call uncertain. The read is 1 residue too short to cover the CDR3 end, so that end is filled in from the germline J gene. Trimming stripped 0 bases from V and 1 base from J, with 2 bases between. The CDR3 is 13 amino acids. Germline V gene lookup returns CDR1 SGHSA and CDR2 FRNQAP.

A word on this clone: The gene symbols are mouse symbols. The read finishes 1 residue shy of the CDR3 end, and the germline J gene is used to complete it. The J gene is TRBJ1-3, the V gene TRBV26; 7 bases are shared with TRBD1. Germline CDR1 is KGHPV and CDR2 is FQNQEV (reference sequence). The CDR3 has 15 residues. V was clipped by 2 bases and J by 3 bases; unmatched bases: 4. CDR3 loop: CASSLETGIGNTLYF. The part of the CDR3 DNA that was read is TGTGCCAGCAGTCTGGAGACAGGGATTGGAAATACGCTCTAT.

Concerning this clone: Genes and germline come from the mouse. The DNA ends 1 residue before the CDR3 does, and the rest of the CDR3 is filled in from the germline J gene. The rearrangement links TRBV3 to TRBJ2-7; perhaps D is TRBD1 or TRBD2 (5 bases each). CDR3 length equals 12 residues. The V end was cut by 0 bases, the J end by 6 bases, with 6 bases between. Germline V lookup: CDR1 SNHLY, CDR2 FYNGKV (reference sequence). The CDR3 is CASSLAGVEQYF. The DNA read from the CDR3 is TGTGCCAGCAGCTTAGCGGGGGTTGAACAGTAC. Full variable domain (outside the CDR3, taken from reference TRBV3 and TRBJ2-7): GPKVLQIPSHQIIDMGQMVTLNCDPVSNHLYFYWYKQILGQQMEFLVNFYNGKVMEKSKLFKDQFSVERPDGSYFTLKIQPTALEDSAVYFCASSLAGVEQYFGPGTRLTVL.

This clone appeared a few times. Mouse gene names apply. The read ends 1 residue early relative to the CDR3; the germline J gene fills the gap. This rearrangement joins TRBV12-1 to TRBJ2-3; D perhaps matches TRBD2 (5 bases). Germline V gene lookup returns CDR1 SGHSN and CDR2 HYEKVE. The CDR3 length is 15 residues. V gave up 0 bases and J gave up 0 bases, with 9 bases separating them. The sequenced CDR3 bases are TGTGCCAGCTCTCTCGTTGGGGTTAGTGCAGAAACGCTGTAT. It is translated as CASSLVGVSAETLY. The CDR3 as a whole reads CASSLVGVSAETLYF.

As for this clone: The gene symbols are mouse symbols. The read terminates 1 residue before the CDR3 end, so the remaining end is supplied by the germline J gene. This chain links TRBV26 with TRBJ1-3; no reliable D call. Germline assignment: CDR1 KGHPV and CDR2 FQNQEV (reference sequence). V shed 2 bases and J shed 0 bases, with 8 bases lying between them. The CDR3 sequence is 15 residues long. The CDR3 loop is CASSLPAYSGNTLYF. CDR3 DNA, as far as it was read: TGTGCCAGCAGTCTGCCAGCCTATTCTGGAAATACGCTCTAT.

With regard to this clone: The listed genes are named as in mouse. The read is 1 residue too short to cover the CDR3 end, so that end is filled in from the germline J gene. The chain joins TRBV13-1 to TRBJ2-2; TRBD2 agrees at 10 bases. The CDR3 sequence is 15 residues long. V gave up 5 bases and J gave up 1 base; unmatched junction bases: 2. The V gene's germline CDR1 is NSHNY and CDR2 SYGAGN. This CDR3 is CASRTGGRNTGQLYF. The covered CDR3 bases are TGTGCCAGCAGGACTGGGGGGCGAAACACCGGGCAGCTCTAC.

On this clone itself: Gene names denote mouse genes. The CDR3 region is CASRGQGANTGQLYF. The sequenced CDR3 bases are TGTGCCAGCAGAGGACAGGGGGCGAACACCGGGCAGCTCTAC. V and J are TRBV13-1 and TRBJ2-2; TRBD1 matches at 11 bases. The read finishes 1 residue shy of the CDR3 end, and the germline J gene is used to complete it. The germline V gene encodes CDR1 NSHNY and CDR2 SYGAGN. CDR3 length: 15 amino acids. The V segment lost 5 bases and the J segment 2 bases; nucleotides outside the gene matches: 2.

In its sample, this clone is medium-sized (0.01 to 0.1%). The gene symbols are mouse symbols. The CDR3 end is not reached by the read, which stops 1 residue before it; the germline J gene fills it in. The gene calls are TRBV12-1 and TRBJ1-2, with D unclear. The CDR3 sequence is 12 residues long. CDR1 and CDR2 (germline): SGHSN, HYEKVE. With 0 bases removed from V and 1 base from J, the gap between germline ends came to 2 bases. The DNA read from the CDR3 is TGTGCCAGCTCTCTCGGAAACTCCGACTACACC. Protein product: CASSLGNSDYT. The CDR3 as a whole reads CASSLGNSDYTF.

A remark on this clone: Mouse gene names apply. The read stops 1 residue short of the end of the CDR3; the missing end is completed from the germline J gene. The genes are TRBV26 and TRBJ2-7; 8 bases align to TRBD1. CDR3 length equals 14 residues. Per the germline V gene, CDR1 is KGHPV and CDR2 is FQNQEV (reference sequence). Trimming took 6 bases from V and 1 from J; bases not matched to a gene: 5. The CDR3 spells CASSSGQVSYEQYF. The CDR3 DNA, read in part, is TGTGCCAGCAGCTCGGGACAGGTTTCCTATGAACAGTAC.

Notes on this clone: Gene and germline names: mouse. The read comes to an end 1 residue before the CDR3 does, leaving the germline J gene to fill in the end. This chain links TRBV20 with TRBJ1-6, with TRBD1 matching 8 bases. TRBJ1-6 is designated an ORF whose function remains uncertain. This CDR3 is built from 16 residues. The V gene's germline CDR1 is GFQATS and CDR2 STVNSAI. The V gene end was trimmed by 1 base and the J gene end by 2 bases; junction bases not matched to a gene: 4. The DNA read from the CDR3 is TGTGGTGCTAGGGTCTCAGGGGGCCCCTATAATTCGCCCCTCTAC. Translated: CGARVSGGPYNSPLY. The full CDR3 is CGARVSGGPYNSPLYF.

This clone occurred a few times. Mouse gene names apply. Read coverage stops 1 residue before the CDR3 terminus; the germline J gene supplies the remainder. The chain has TRBV16 and TRBJ2-7, with unresolved D. V gave up 1 base and J gave up 0 bases, with 4 bases separating them. In germline, CDR1 is SGHSA, CDR2 FRNQAP. The CDR3 length is 13 residues. CDR3 region: CASSLASSYEQYF. Incomplete CDR3 DNA: TGTGCAAGCAGCTTAGCGAGCTCCTATGAACAGTAC.

With respect to this clone: Gene names follow the mouse nomenclature. The CDR3 spells CASSLGRANSDYTF. Incomplete CDR3 DNA: TGTGCCAGCTCTCTAGGCAGGGCAAACTCCGACTACACC. The rearrangement joins TRBV12-2 to TRBJ1-2; perhaps TRBD1 as D (5 bases). The CDR3 end is not reached by the read, which stops 1 residue before it; the germline J gene fills it in. This CDR3 contains 14 residues. V lost 1 base to trimming and J lost 0 bases, with 8 bases between them. CDR1 and CDR2 from the germline V gene are SGHLS and HYDKME.

In this sample, this clone turned up a few times. The gene symbols are mouse symbols. The observed sequence ends 1 residue before the CDR3 terminus, with the missing tail filled in from the germline J gene. This chain joins TRBV26 and TRBJ1-3; D gene uncertain. V was cut by 2 bases and J by 0 bases, with 5 bases left in between. This CDR3 is built from 14 residues. The germline CDR1 and CDR2 sequences are KGHPV and FQNQEV (reference sequence). CDR3 bases read: TGTGCCAGCAGTCTGACAGATTCTGGAAATACGCTCTAT. This gives the protein CASSLTDSGNTLY. The full CDR3 protein reads CASSLTDSGNTLYF.

This clone was seen a handful of times. Gene names and germline refer to mouse. The sequence runs out 1 residue before the end of the CDR3; the remainder is reconstructed from the germline J gene. The chain is built from TRBV12-1 and TRBJ2-1; 10 bases match TRBD2. Germline CDR1 and CDR2: SGHSN and HYEKVE. V was pared by 4 bases and J by 2 bases, with 4 bases of the junction left unmatched. CDR3 length: 15 amino acids. The chain's CDR3 is CASSPGLGYYAEQFF. The covered CDR3 bases are TGTGCCAGCTCCCCGGGACTGGGGTACTATGCTGAGCAGTTC.

This clone came up a few times. Any gene name here is a mouse gene name. From the germline J gene comes the end of the CDR3, since the read stops 1 residue before it. The V and J genes are TRBV12-1 and TRBJ2-7; 10 bases are shared with TRBD2. Germline V gene sequence: CDR1 SGHSN, CDR2 HYEKVE. This CDR3 region has 15 residues. With 4 bases clipped from V and 0 bases from J, the junction kept 5 bases outside the gene matches. The CDR3 here is CASSLGLGASYEQYF. CDR3 bases read: TGTGCCAGCTCCCTTGGACTGGGGGCCTCCTATGAACAGTAC.

A remark on this clone: Any gene name here is a mouse gene name. The read ends 1 residue early relative to the CDR3; the germline J gene fills the gap. The V gene is TRBV13-3, the J gene TRBJ2-7; TRBD2 aligns across 8 bases. The CDR3 runs to 13 residues. CDR1 and CDR2 from the germline V gene are NNHDY and SYVADS. The junction had 6 bases not matched to a gene; V was cut back by 3 bases and J by 7 bases. The DNA read from the CDR3 is TGTGCCAGCAGTGGGGGGGGGCCGGGGGAACAGTAC. This encodes CASSGGGPGEQY. The CDR3 as a whole reads CASSGGGPGEQYF.